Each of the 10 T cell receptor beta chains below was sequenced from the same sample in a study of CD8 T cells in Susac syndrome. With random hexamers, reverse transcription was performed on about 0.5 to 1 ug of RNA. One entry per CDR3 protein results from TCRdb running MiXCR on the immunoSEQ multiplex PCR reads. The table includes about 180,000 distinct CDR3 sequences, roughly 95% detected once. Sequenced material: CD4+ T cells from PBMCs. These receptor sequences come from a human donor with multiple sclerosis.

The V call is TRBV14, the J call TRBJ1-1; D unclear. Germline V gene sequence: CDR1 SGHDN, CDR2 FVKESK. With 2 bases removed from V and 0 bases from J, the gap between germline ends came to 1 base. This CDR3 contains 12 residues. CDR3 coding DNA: TGTGCCAGCAGCCAACTGAACACTGAAGCTTTCTTT. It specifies CASSQLNTEAFF.

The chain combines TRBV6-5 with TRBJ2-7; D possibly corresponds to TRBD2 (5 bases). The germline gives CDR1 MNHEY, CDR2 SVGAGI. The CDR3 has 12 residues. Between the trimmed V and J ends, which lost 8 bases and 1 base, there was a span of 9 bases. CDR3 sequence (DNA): TGTGCCAGCTCGGGGTATTCCTACGAGCAGTACTTC. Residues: CASSGYSYEQYF.

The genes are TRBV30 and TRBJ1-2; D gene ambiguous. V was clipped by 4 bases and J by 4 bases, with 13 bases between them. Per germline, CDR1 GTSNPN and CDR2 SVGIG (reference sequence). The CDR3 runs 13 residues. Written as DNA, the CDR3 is TGTGCCTGGACCGATTCGACGCTCTATGGCTACACCTTC. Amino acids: CAWTDSTLYGYTF.

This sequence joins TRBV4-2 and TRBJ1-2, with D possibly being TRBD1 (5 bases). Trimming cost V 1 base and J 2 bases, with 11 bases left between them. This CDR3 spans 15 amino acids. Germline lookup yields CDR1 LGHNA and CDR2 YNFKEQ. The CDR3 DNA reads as TGTGCCAGCAGCCAAGGGTTGGGGACGAACTATGGCTACACCTTC. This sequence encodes CASSQGLGTNYGYTF.

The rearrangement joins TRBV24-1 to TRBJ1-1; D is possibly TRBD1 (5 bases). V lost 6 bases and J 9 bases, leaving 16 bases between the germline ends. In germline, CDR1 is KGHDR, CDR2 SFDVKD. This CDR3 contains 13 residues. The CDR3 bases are TGTGCCACCAGTCAGACAGCAAGCAACAAAGCTTTCTTT. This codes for CATSQTASNKAFF.

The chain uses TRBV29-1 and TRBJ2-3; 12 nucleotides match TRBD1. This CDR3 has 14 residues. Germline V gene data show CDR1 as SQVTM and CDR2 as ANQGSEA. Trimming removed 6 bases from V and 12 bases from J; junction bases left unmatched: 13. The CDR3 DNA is TGCAGCGTCGGCGGGACAGGGGGCCGAGGTCCTCAGTATTTT. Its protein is CSVGGTGGRGPQYF.

The CDR3 sequence is CSASGGTEKLFF. For the CDR3, the DNA is TGCAGTGCTAGTGGTGGGACCGAAAAACTGTTTTTT. The chain is built from TRBV20-1 and TRBJ1-4; tentative D call: TRBD1 (5 bases). V dropped 3 bases and J dropped 8 bases, with 10 bases sitting between them. The CDR3 sequence is 12 residues long. Germline CDR1 DFQATT, CDR2 SNEGSKA (reference sequence).

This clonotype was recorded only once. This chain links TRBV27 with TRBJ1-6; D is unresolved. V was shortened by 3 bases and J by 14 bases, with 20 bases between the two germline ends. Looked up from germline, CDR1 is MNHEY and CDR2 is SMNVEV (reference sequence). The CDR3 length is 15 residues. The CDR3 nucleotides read TGTGCCAGCAGTTTCGAGCCCCACGGATATTTCGCCCTCCACTTT. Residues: CASSFEPHGYFALHF.

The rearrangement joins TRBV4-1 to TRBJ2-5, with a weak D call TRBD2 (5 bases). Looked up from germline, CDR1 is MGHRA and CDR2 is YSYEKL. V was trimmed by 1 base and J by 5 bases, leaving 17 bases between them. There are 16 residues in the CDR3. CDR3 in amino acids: CASSQGLRGRGETQYF. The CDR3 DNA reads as TGCGCCAGCAGCCAAGGCCTCCGAGGTCGAGGGGAGACCCAGTACTTC.

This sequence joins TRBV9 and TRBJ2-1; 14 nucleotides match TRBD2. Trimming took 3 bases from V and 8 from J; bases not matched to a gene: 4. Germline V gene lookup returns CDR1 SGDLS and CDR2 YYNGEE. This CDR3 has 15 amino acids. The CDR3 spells CASSETSGGAYEQFF. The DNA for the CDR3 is TGTGCCAGCAGCGAGACTAGCGGGGGGGCCTATGAGCAGTTCTTC.